This TCR beta chain was obtained from a study of OX40 agonist ivuxolimab in advanced cancers. Clones were sequenced by immunoSEQ multiplex PCR, and TCRdb holds only the in-frame ones, with some missing. Of about 89,000 clones listed, approximately 90% are singletons. This clone was detected a few times. The sequencing used CD4+ or CD8+ T cells sorted from blood, collected in a trial of the OX40 agonist ivuxolimab. The TCR comes from an adult with an advanced solid tumor such as melanoma, head and neck, liver or kidney cancer.

The CDR3 bases are TGTGCCAGCAGCTTAGATCTTCGGAAGGGGGCCTTGATTTACGAGCAGTACTTC. Translated, it gives CASSLDLRKGALIYEQYF. The chain combines TRBV11-2 with TRBJ2-7, with TRBD1 matching over 7 bases. This CDR3 region has 18 residues. The ends lost 0 bases at V and 4 bases at J; junction bases unmatched: 15. CDR1 is SGHAT and CDR2 is FQNNGV in the germline V gene.